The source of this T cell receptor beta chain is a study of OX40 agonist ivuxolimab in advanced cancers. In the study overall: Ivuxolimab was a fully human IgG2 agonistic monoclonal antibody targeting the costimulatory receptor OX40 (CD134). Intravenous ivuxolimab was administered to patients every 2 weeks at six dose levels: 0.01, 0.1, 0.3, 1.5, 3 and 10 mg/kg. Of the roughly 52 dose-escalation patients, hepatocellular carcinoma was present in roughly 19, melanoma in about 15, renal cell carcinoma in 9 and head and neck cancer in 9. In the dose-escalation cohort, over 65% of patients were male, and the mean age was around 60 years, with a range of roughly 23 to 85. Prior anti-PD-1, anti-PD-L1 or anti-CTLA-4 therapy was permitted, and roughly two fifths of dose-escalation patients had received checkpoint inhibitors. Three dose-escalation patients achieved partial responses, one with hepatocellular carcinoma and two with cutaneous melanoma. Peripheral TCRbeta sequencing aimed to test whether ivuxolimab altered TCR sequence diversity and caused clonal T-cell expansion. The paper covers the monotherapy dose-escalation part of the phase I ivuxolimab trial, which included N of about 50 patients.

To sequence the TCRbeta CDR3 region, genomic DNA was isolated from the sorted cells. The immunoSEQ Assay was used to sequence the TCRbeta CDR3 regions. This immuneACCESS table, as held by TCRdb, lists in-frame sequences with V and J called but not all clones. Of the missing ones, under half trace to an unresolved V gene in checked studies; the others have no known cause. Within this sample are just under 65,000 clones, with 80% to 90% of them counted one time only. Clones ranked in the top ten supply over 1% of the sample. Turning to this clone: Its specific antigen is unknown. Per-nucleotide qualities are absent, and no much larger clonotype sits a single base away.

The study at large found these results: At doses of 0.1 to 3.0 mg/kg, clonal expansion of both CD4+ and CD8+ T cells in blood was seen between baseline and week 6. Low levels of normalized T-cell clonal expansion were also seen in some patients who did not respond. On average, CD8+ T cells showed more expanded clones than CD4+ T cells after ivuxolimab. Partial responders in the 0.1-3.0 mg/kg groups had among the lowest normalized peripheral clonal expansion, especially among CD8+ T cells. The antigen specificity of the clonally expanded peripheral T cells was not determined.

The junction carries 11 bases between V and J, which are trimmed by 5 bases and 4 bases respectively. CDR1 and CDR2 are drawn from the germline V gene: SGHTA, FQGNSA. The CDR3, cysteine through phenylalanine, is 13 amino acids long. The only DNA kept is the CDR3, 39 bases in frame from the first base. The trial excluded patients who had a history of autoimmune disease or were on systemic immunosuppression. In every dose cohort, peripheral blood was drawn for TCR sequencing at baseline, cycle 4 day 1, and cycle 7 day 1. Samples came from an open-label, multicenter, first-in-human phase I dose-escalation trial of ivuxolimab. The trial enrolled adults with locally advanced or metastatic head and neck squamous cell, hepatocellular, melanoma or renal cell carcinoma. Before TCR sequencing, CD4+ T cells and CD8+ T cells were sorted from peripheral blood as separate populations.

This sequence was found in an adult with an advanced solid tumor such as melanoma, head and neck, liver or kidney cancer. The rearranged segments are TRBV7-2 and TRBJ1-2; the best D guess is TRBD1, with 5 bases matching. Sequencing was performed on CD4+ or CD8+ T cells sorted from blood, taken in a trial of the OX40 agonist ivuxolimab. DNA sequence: TGTGCCAGCAGCCCCGACAGCGGCTATGGCTACACCTTC. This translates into CASSPDSGYGYTF.